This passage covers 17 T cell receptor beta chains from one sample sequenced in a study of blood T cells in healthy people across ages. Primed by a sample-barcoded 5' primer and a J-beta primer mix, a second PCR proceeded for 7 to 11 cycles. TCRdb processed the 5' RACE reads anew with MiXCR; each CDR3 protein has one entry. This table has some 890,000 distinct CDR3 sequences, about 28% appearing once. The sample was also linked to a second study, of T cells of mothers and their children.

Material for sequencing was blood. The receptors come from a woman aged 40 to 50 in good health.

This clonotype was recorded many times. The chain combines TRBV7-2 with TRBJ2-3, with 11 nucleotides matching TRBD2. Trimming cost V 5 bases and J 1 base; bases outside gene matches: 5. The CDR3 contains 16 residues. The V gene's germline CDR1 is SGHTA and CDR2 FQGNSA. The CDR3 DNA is TGTGCCAGCAGCGCTAGTAGCGGGGGGGGCACAGATACGCAGTATTTT. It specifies CASSASSGGGTDTQYF. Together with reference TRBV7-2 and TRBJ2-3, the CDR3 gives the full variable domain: GAGVSQSPSNKVTEKGKDVELRCDPISGHTALYWYRQSLGQGLEFLIYFQGNSAPDKSGLPSDRFSAERTGGSVSTLTIQRTQQEDSAVYLCASSASSGGGTDTQYFGPGTRLTVL.

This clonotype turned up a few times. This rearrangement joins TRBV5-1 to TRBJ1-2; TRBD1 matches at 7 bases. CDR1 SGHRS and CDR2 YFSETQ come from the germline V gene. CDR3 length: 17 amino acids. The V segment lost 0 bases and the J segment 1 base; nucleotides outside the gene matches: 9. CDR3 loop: CASSLAPTGSNNYGYTF. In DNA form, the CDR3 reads TGCGCCAGCAGCTTGGCCCCGACAGGGTCGAATAACTATGGCTACACCTTC.

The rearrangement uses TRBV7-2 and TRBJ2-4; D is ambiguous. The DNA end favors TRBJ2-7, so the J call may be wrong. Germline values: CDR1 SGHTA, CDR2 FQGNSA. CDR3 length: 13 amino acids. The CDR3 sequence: CASSQGFGYEQYF. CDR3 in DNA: TGTGCCAGCAGCCAAGGTTTTGGATACGAGCAGTACTTC.

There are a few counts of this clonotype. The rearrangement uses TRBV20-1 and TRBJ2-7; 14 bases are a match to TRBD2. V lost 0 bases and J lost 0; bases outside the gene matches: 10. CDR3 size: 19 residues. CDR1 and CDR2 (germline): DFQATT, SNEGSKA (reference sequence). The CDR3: CSARDNQGTSGGPSYEQYF. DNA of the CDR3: TGCAGTGCTAGAGATAATCAGGGGACTAGCGGGGGACCCTCCTACGAGCAGTACTTC.

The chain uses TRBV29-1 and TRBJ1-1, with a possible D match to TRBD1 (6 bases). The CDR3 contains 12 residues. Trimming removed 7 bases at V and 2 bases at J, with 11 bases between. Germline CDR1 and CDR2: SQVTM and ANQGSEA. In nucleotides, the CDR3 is TGCAGCGGTTCAGGGGTCAACACTGAAGCTTTCTTT. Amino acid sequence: CSGSGVNTEAFF.

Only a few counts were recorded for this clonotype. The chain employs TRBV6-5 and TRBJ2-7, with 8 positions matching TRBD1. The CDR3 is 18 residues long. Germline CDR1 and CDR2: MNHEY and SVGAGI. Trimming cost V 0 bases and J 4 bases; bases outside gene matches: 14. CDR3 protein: CASSYSYGKTGGAYEQYF. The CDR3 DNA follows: TGTGCCAGCAGTTACTCGTACGGGAAAACAGGGGGAGCTTACGAGCAGTACTTC.

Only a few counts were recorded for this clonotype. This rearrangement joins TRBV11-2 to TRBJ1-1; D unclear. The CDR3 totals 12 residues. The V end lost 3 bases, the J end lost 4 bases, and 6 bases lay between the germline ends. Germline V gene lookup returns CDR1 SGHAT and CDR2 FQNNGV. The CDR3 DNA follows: TGTGCCAGCAGCTTCGCCAGCACTGAAGCTTTCTTT. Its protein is CASSFASTEAFF.

The CDR3 bases are TGTGCCAACAGTTCAACCTATGGCTACACCTTC. Its protein product is CANSSTYGYTF. The chain combines TRBV7-2 with TRBJ1-2; D is uncertain. In germline, CDR1 is SGHTA, CDR2 FQGNSA. V was cut by 10 bases and J by 4 bases, with 10 bases left in between. This CDR3 region has 11 residues. Complete variable domain (other parts from reference TRBV7-2 and TRBJ1-2): GAGVSQSPSNKVTEKGKDVELRCDPISGHTALYWYRQSLGQGLEFLIYFQGNSAPDKSGLPSDRFSAERTGGSVSTLTIQRTQQEDSAVYLCANSSTYGYTFGSGTRLTVV.

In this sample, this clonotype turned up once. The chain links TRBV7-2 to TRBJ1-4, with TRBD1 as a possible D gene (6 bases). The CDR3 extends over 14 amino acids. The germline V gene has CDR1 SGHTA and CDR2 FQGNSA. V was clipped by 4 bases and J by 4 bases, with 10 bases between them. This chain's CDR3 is CASSSGQINEKLFF. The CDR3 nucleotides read TGTGCCAGCAGCTCCGGACAGATTAATGAAAAACTGTTTTTT.

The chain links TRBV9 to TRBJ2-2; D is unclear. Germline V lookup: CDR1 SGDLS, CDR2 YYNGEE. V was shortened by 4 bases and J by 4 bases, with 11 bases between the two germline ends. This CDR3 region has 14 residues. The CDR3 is CASSPRSITGELFF. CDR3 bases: TGTGCCAGCAGCCCAAGGTCCATCACCGGGGAGCTGTTTTTT.

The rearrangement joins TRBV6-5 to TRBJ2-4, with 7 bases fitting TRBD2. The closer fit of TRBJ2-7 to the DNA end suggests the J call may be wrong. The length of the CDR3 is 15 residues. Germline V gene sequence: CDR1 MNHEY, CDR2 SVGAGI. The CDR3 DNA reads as TGTGCCAGCAGTTACGCCGGCGGGGGAACCTACGAGCAGTACTTC. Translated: CASSYAGGGTYEQYF.

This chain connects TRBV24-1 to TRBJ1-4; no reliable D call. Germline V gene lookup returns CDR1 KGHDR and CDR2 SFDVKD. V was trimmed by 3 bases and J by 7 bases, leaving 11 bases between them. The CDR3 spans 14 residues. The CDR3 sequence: CATSDRRGSEKLFF. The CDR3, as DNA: TGTGCCACCAGTGATCGTAGAGGAAGTGAAAAACTGTTTTTT.

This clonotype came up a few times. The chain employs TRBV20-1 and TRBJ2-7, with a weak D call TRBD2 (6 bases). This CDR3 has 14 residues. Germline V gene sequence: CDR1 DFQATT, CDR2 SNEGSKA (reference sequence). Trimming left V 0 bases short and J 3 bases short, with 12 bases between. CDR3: CSARDPGEFYEQYF. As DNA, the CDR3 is TGCAGTGCTAGAGATCCGGGGGAATTCTACGAGCAGTACTTC.

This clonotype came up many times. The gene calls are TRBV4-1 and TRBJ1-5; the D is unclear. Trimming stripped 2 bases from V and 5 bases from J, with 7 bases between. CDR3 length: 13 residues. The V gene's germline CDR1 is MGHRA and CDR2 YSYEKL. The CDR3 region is CASSQNPDQPQHF. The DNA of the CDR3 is TGCGCCAGCAGCCAAAATCCGGATCAGCCCCAGCATTTT.

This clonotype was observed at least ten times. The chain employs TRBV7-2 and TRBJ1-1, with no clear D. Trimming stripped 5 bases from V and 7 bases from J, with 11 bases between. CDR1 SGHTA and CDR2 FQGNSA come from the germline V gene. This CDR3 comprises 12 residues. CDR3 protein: CASSRAWDEAFF. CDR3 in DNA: TGTGCCAGCAGCCGGGCCTGGGATGAAGCTTTCTTT.

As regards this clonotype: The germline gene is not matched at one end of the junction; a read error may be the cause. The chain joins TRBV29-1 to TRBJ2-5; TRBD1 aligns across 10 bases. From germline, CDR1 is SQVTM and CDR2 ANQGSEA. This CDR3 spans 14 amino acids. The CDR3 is CSATRQGATETQYF. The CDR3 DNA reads TGTAGCGCTACTCGACAGGGGGCTACGGAGACCCAGTACTTC.

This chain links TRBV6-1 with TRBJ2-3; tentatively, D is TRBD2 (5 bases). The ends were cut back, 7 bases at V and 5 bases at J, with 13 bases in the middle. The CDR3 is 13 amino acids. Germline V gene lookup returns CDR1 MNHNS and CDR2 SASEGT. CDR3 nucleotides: TGTGCCAGCACCAAACTAGTGGTAGATACGCAGTATTTT. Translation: CASTKLVVDTQYF.